The source of this T cell receptor beta chain is a study of long-term antiretroviral therapy in people with HIV. Study in general: First collections came about a decade before the 2015 immediate-ART recommendation. Findings and caveats of the study: Post-ART, diversity grew, though it stayed under transplant donor control levels.

Investigators performed immunoSEQ version v3.0 at survey level. Assay used: immunoSEQ multiplex PCR; TCRdb lists only in-frame clones, some missing. The profile shows approximately 30,000 clones, roughly 82% of them singletons. Post-ART PBMC samples numbered at least two per donor, and pre-ART ones at least one. This clone was observed a single time. Its antigen is unknown. This sequence originates from a man younger than 35 with HIV. The sample in question was unsorted PBMCs, obtained 0.8 years before starting antiretroviral therapy.

CDR3 loop: CASSYQGKGGYTF. As DNA, the CDR3 is TGTGCCAGCAGTTACCAGGGGAAAGGTGGCTACACCTTC. V is TRBV6-5 and J is TRBJ1-2; TRBD1 might be the D (6 bases). V was cut by 2 bases and J by 7 bases, with 11 bases left in between. The CDR3 totals 13 residues. Germline V gives CDR1 MNHEY, CDR2 SVGAGI.